A single sample is the source of the 22 T cell receptor beta chains below, sequenced in a study of PD-1 blockade in classical Hodgkin lymphoma. After autologous stem cell transplantation all patients relapsed, and prior brentuximab vedotin exposure differed between cohorts. This table comes from immunoSEQ multiplex PCR, and its TCRdb copy is limited to in-frame clones, with some not included. The sample lists 110,000 or so clones, roughly nine tenths occurring once. The sequences come from peripheral blood mononuclear cells (PBMCs), collected before the second cycle of nivolumab. The receptors were sampled from a human donor with classical Hodgkin lymphoma.

J is TRBJ2-1 and V is TRBV27, with D tentatively TRBD1 or TRBD2 (6 bases each). CDR3 length: 15 amino acids. V was pared by 8 bases and J by 2 bases, with 16 bases between. The germline V gene encodes CDR1 MNHEY and CDR2 SMNVEV (reference sequence). CDR3: CASHKEGVAYNEQFF. DNA of the CDR3: TGTGCCAGCCACAAGGAGGGGGTCGCCTACAATGAGCAGTTCTTC.

This chain connects TRBV10-1 to TRBJ2-1; D possibly corresponds to TRBD1 (6 bases). Trimming removed 0 bases at V and 5 bases at J, with 17 bases between. Germline V gene data show CDR1 as WNHNN and CDR2 as SYGVQD (reference sequence). This CDR3 has 17 residues. The CDR3 here is CASSESVFRGFDNEQFF. The CDR3 bases are TGCGCCAGCAGTGAGTCGGTGTTCAGGGGTTTCGACAATGAGCAGTTCTTC.

The J gene is TRBJ2-2, the V gene TRBV5-1; D ambiguous. With 0 bases removed from V and 5 bases from J, the gap between germline ends came to 8 bases. The CDR3 runs 14 residues. The germline V gene has CDR1 SGHRS and CDR2 YFSETQ. Written as DNA, the CDR3 is TGCGCCAGCAGCTTGGAGGGCGTAACCGGGGAGCTGTTTTTT. Its translation: CASSLEGVTGELFF.

This chain uses TRBV4-1 with TRBJ1-2, with D unclear. V was cut by 1 base and J by 4 bases, with 4 bases left in between. The CDR3 is 12 amino acids. In germline, CDR1 is MGHRA, CDR2 YSYEKL. This chain's CDR3 is CASSQAGYGYTF. The CDR3 DNA sequence: TGCGCCAGCAGCCAAGCCGGCTATGGCTACACCTTC.

The chain couples TRBV27 to TRBJ1-4; D is possibly TRBD1 (5 bases). Trimming removed 4 bases at V and 3 bases at J, with 9 bases between. CDR3 length equals 14 residues. In germline, CDR1 is MNHEY, CDR2 SMNVEV (reference sequence). CDR3 protein: CASSSGRPNEKLFF. CDR3 in DNA: TGTGCCAGCAGTTCGGGACGGCCTAATGAAAAACTGTTTTTT. The whole variable domain, remainder taken from reference TRBV27 and TRBJ1-4, is EAQVTQNPRYLITVTGKKLTVTCSQNMNHEYMSWYRQDPGLGLRQIYYSMNVEVTDKGDVPEGYKVSRKEKRNFPLILESPSPNQTSLYFCASSSGRPNEKLFFGSGTQLSVL.

The gene calls are TRBV4-3 and TRBJ2-3, with 14 bases identical to TRBD2. Germline CDR1 LGHNA, CDR2 YSLEER. Trimming at V came to 1 base and at J to 1 base, leaving 1 base not matched to a gene. The length of the CDR3 is 17 residues. CDR3 bases: TGCGCCAGCAGCCAAGCGACTAGCGGGGGGGGCACAGATACGCAGTATTTT. This codes for CASSQATSGGGTDTQYF.

DNA for the CDR3: TGTGCCAGTAGTAGCCCCGCCACGACTCTGAACACCGGGGAGCTGTTTTTT. Translating it yields CASSSPATTLNTGELFF. The V gene is TRBV19, the J gene TRBJ2-2; D is unresolved. The germline V gene has CDR1 LNHDA and CDR2 SQIVND (reference sequence). V lost 4 bases to trimming and J lost 1 base, with 16 bases between them. The CDR3 spans 17 residues.

This clone showed up just once. The chain joins TRBV27 to TRBJ1-1; a possible D gene is TRBD1 (5 bases). The CDR3 consists of 13 residues. V lost 6 bases to trimming and J lost 6 bases, with 14 bases between them. Germline CDR1 MNHEY, CDR2 SMNVEV (reference sequence). CDR3 nucleotides: TGTGCCAGCAGCCAACGGGGGAAAGCTGAAGCTTTCTTT. Its protein is CASSQRGKAEAFF.

CDR3 coding DNA: TGTGCCAGCAGTTTCTTTCGGACTAGCGGGAGGGCGGCGTTCTTC. Translation: CASSFFRTSGRAAFF. V is TRBV27 and J is TRBJ2-1, with 15 positions matching TRBD2. The CDR3 covers 15 residues. With 3 bases clipped from V and 15 bases from J, the junction kept 9 bases outside the gene matches. The germline CDR1 and CDR2 sequences are MNHEY and SMNVEV (reference sequence).

The chain employs TRBV7-9 and TRBJ2-7, with TRBD2 matching over 8 bases. Per the germline V gene, CDR1 is SEHNR and CDR2 is FQNEAQ (reference sequence). Trimming took 3 bases from V and 4 from J; bases not matched to a gene: 11. The CDR3 sequence is 16 residues long. CDR3 nucleotide sequence: TGTGCCAGCAGCTTCGAGGGGAGCGGGAGAAGATACGAGCAGTACTTC. Amino acid sequence: CASSFEGSGRRYEQYF.

The CDR3, as DNA: TGCGCCAGCAGCCCGAACCGACAGAACACTGAAGCTTTCTTT. Amino acids: CASSPNRQNTEAFF. This chain uses TRBV5-1 with TRBJ1-1; no firm D call. The CDR3 is 14 amino acids. Trimming removed 4 bases at V and 1 base at J, with 11 bases between. Germline-derived CDR1 and CDR2 are SGHRS and YFSETQ. The full variable domain, in which reference TRBV5-1 and TRBJ1-1 provide the parts outside the CDR3, is KAGVTQTPRYLIKTRGQQVTLSCSPISGHRSVSWYQQTPGQGLQFLFEYFSETQRNKGNFPGRFSGRQFSNSRSEMNVSTLELGDSALYLCASSPNRQNTEAFFGQGTRLTVV.

The chain couples TRBV6-5 to TRBJ1-1; D is unclear. Germline CDR1 reads MNHEY; CDR2 reads SVGAGI. The length of the CDR3 is 14 residues. Trimming took off 7 bases at V and 1 base at J, with 13 bases between the two ends. CDR3 in DNA: TGTGCCAGCACCCCACCCGGAGGGAACACTGAAGCTTTCTTT. Encoded protein: CASTPPGGNTEAFF.

This chain uses TRBV19 with TRBJ1-2; perhaps TRBD1 as D (6 bases). CDR3 length equals 15 residues. V lost 3 bases, J lost 0 bases, and 11 bases lay in between. CDR1 and CDR2 from the germline V gene are LNHDA and SQIVND (reference sequence). CDR3 DNA: TGTGCCAGTAGTATCTGGACAGATGCTAACTATGGCTACACCTTC. Its protein is CASSIWTDANYGYTF.

This chain uses TRBV27 with TRBJ2-7, with D unclear. Deletions cut 2 bases from V and 0 bases from J, with 14 bases between. Germline values: CDR1 MNHEY, CDR2 SMNVEV (reference sequence). This CDR3 has 16 residues. CDR3 amino acids: CASSLIVGPSSYEQYF. CDR3 DNA: TGTGCCAGCAGTTTAATAGTGGGCCCTAGCTCCTACGAGCAGTACTTC.

The gene calls are TRBV5-1 and TRBJ2-2; D is possibly TRBD1 (6 bases). The length of the CDR3 is 15 residues. The germline CDR1 and CDR2 sequences are SGHRS and YFSETQ. V lost 5 bases and J lost 0, with 11 bases in between. The CDR3 sequence: CASSPGTPNTGELFF. DNA of the CDR3: TGCGCCAGCAGTCCCGGGACACCGAACACCGGGGAGCTGTTTTTT.

This clone has only one observation. The J gene is TRBJ2-7, the V gene TRBV18, with 7 bases fitting TRBD1. The CDR3 consists of 15 residues. V trimming: 5 bases; J trimming: 4 bases; junction bases outside the gene matches: 11. Looked up from germline, CDR1 is KGHSH and CDR2 is LQKENI. CDR3 protein: CASSSGSTGKYEQYF. The CDR3 region has the DNA TGTGCCAGCTCATCCGGGTCGACAGGGAAGTACGAGCAGTACTTC.

This sequence joins TRBV7-2 and TRBJ2-1; 8 positions agree with TRBD1. Unmatched junction bases numbered 5, after V lost 4 bases and J lost 3 bases. Germline lookup yields CDR1 SGHTA and CDR2 FQGNSA. The CDR3 has 15 amino acids. CDR3 nucleotides: TGTGCCAGCAGCTCAGGGGGCGGGAACTACAATGAGCAGTTCTTC. It specifies CASSSGGGNYNEQFF.

In this sample, this clone turned up a few times. The chain couples TRBV30 to TRBJ1-4; D remains ambiguous. Trimming removed 0 bases at V and 10 bases at J, with 9 bases between. Germline loops: CDR1 GTSNPN, CDR2 SVGIG (reference sequence). The CDR3 consists of 12 residues. The DNA for the CDR3 is TGTGCCTGGAGTGTACAAGGAGGAAAACTGTTTTTT. This codes for CAWSVQGGKLFF.

Here the CDR3 reads CASSPIKGSSGANVLTF. As DNA, the CDR3 is TGTGCCAGTAGTCCTATAAAGGGGAGCTCTGGGGCCAACGTCCTGACTTTC. The gene calls are TRBV19 and TRBJ2-6; D possibly uses TRBD1 or TRBD2 (5 bases each). Germline V CDR1 and CDR2: LNHDA, SQIVND (reference sequence). The CDR3 length is 17 residues. Deletions cut 5 bases from V and 0 bases from J, with 14 bases between.

The V and J genes are TRBV19 and TRBJ1-1, with 7 bases matching TRBD1. V trimming: 7 bases; J trimming: 5 bases; junction bases outside the gene matches: 13. This CDR3 is built from 15 residues. CDR1 and CDR2 from the germline V gene are LNHDA and SQIVND (reference sequence). Here the CDR3 DNA reads TGTGCCAGTACCAGAAGCACAGGGACAGCAACTGAAGCTTTCTTT. It codes for CASTRSTGTATEAFF.

This clone was found once. V gene TRBV28 combines with J gene TRBJ2-1; 8 bases line up with TRBD2. Trimming cost V 10 bases and J 2 bases; bases outside gene matches: 7. The CDR3 runs to 14 residues. The germline V gene encodes CDR1 MDHEN and CDR2 SYDVKM. In DNA, the CDR3 is TGTGCCACCCAAAGGACTAGCCCCTACAATGAGCAGTTCTTC. Encoded protein: CATQRTSPYNEQFF. Full variable domain (outside the CDR3, taken from reference TRBV28 and TRBJ2-1): DVKVTQSSRYLVKRTGEKVFLECVQDMDHENMFWYRQDPGLGLRLIYFSYDVKMKEKGDIPEGYSVSREKKERFSLILESASTNQTSMYLCATQRTSPYNEQFFGPGTRLTVL.

The chain has TRBV6-1 and TRBJ1-2, with 9 bases identical to TRBD1. Germline V gives CDR1 MNHNS, CDR2 SASEGT. The CDR3 runs 15 residues. The trim removed 8 bases at V and 8 bases at J, leaving 15 bases unmatched. The CDR3 DNA follows: TGTGCCAGCTGCAATTTACCGGGACAGGGTGTCGGCTACACCTTC. This codes for CASCNLPGQGVGYTF.